This TCR beta chain is from a study of cytomegalovirus exposure and HLA in healthy donors. Whole-study findings and limits: A missense variant in DCLRE1C was later tied to TCR beta V- and J-gene trimming. Most subjects' HLA-A and HLA-B alleles were reportedly predicted from TCR beta sequences. In a later analysis, a genetic analysis reported fewer productive-TCR N-insertions in an Asian-associated ancestry cluster than the cohort average.

Details on this clone: Its antigen is currently unknown.

The PCR employed 60 Vbeta primers together with 13 Jbeta primers. Original methodology: Later, an analysis found about 77 million unique TCR beta chains, and 9.5 million to 11 million of these were shared. Method: immunoSEQ multiplex PCR; TCRdb's copy keeps in-frame clones and lacks some. V, J and clone size are taken as reported in that table, and D and trimming were inferred from the DNA itself. The sample carries over 80,000 clones, approximately 83% recorded once. The TCR comes from a man between 45 and 60 years old in good health and CMV-seronegative. Sequenced material: PBMCs.

CDR3 in amino acids: CASSLRQGAAENVLTF. The DNA of the CDR3 is TGTGCCAGCAGTTTAAGGCAGGGGGCCGCTGAAAACGTCCTGACTTTC. This sequence joins TRBV27 and TRBJ2-6, with 8 bases matching TRBD1. Trimming cost V 2 bases and J 10 bases; bases outside gene matches: 10. CDR1 is MNHEY, CDR2 SMNVEV, per germline (reference sequence). The CDR3 is 16 amino acids.